This T cell receptor (beta chain) was sequenced during a study of T cell responses to AZD1222 COVID-19 vaccine. Per germline, CDR1 MNHEY and CDR2 SMNVEV (reference sequence). V gave up 3 bases and J gave up 1 base; unmatched junction bases: 5. This CDR3 has 15 amino acids. This table comes from immunoSEQ multiplex PCR, and its TCRdb copy is limited to in-frame clones, with some not included. Found here are fewer than 85,000 clones, 70% to 90% of them singletons; the top ten hold approximately 1.2%. J is TRBJ1-2 and V is TRBV27; 7 nucleotides line up with TRBD1. Specimen: peripheral blood, collected 28 days after the second AZD1222 dose. This receptor was taken from an adult who received the AZD1222 COVID-19 vaccine. CDR3: CASSFTGESNYGYTF. The CDR3 DNA reads as TGTGCCAGCAGTTTTACAGGGGAGAGTAACTATGGCTACACCTTC.